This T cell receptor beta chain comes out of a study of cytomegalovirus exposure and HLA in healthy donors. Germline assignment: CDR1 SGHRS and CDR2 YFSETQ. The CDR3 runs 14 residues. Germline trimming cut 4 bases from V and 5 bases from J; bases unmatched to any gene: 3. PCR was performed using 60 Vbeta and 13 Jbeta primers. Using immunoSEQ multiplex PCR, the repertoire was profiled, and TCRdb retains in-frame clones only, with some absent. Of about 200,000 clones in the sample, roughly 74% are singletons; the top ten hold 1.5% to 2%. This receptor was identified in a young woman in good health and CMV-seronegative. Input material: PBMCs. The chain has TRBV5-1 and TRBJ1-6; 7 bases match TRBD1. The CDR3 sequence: CASSRDSNNSPLHF. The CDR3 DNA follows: TGCGCCAGCAGCCGGGACAGCAATAATTCACCCCTCCACTTT.